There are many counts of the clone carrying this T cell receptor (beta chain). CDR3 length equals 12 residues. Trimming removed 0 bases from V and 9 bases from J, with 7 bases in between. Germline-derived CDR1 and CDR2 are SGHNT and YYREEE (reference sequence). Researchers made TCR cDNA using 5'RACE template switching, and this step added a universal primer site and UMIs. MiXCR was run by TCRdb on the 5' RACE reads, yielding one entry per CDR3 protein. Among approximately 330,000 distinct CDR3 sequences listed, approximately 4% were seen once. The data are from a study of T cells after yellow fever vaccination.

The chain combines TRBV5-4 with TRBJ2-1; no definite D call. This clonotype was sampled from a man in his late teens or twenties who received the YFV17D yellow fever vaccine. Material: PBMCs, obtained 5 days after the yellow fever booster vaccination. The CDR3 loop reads CASSLVGFEQFF. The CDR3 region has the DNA TGTGCCAGCAGCTTGGTTGGTTTTGAGCAGTTCTTC.